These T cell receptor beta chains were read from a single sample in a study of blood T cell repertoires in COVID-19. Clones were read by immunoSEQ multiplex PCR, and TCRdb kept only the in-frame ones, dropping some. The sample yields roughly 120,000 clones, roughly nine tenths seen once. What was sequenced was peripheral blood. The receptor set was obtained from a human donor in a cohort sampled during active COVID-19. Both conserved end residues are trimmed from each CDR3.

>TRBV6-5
ASSYAYRDTQY
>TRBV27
ASSLGGQRGSGELF
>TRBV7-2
ASSRQGRQPQH
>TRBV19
ASEVAGADTQY
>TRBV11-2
ASSRDRRDGYT
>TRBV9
ASSVGLAGLCH
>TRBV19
ASSSGQGHTGELF
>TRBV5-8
ASSLVTGQGAQPQH
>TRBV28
ASSPYPGGEGGELF
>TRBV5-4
ASSPRTSGQETQY
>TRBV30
AWEIGGLYEQY
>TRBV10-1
ASSESLGLVADTQY
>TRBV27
ASGAGGGYT
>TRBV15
ATSRGGQATYEQY
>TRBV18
ASSPVDYEQF
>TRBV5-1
ASSLGLAGGSTDTQY
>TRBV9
ASSAISNTEAF
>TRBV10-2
ASSDAGFDYGYT
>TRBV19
ASSIRTGGGSTGELF
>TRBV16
ASKLAGGPYNEQF
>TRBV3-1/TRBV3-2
ASSQVAGPGEQY
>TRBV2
ASATGGDFSPLH
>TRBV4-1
ASSPLRTELNYGYT
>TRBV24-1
ATSDLNYGYT
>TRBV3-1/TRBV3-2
ASSQAAATGELF
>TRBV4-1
ASSHGLAGGQETQY
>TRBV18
ASSPPVSTDTQY
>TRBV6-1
ASSEGGEVNYGYT
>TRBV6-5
ASRPQGGTGELF
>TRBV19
ASTPRDNSYEQY
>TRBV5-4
ASSQDGSSYNSPLH
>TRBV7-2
ASSSPEESTEAF
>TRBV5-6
ASSLELGRVKENTGELF
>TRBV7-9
ASSLDGPPREKLF
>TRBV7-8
ASSTIEAGTDTQY
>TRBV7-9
ASSLAPGRGLSEQF
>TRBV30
AWSPRGGFNQPQH
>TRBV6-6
ASSRTTGGSPLH
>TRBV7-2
ASSPLAVLRETQY
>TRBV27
ASSTPGTGASYEQY
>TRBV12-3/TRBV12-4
ASNWQGINEQF
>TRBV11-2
ASSPGTFDQPQH
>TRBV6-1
ASSEPGQGADGYT
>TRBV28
ASSSPSGRAGETQY
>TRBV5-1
ASSLDRGVRGEKLF